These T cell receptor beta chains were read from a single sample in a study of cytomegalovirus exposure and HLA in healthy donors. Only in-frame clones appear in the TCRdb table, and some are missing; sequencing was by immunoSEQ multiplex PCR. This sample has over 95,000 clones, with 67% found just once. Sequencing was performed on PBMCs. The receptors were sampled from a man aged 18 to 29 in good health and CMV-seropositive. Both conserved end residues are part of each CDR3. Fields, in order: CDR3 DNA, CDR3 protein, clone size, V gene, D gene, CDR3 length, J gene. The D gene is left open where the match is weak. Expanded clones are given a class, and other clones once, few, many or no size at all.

CDR3nt: TGTGCCAGCAGCACTAGAACCCTCGGACGACAGCCCCAGCATTTT; CDR3aa: CASSTRTLGRQPQHF; abundance: NA; v_gene: TRBV28; d_gene: NA; len: 15; j_gene: TRBJ1-5
CDR3nt: TGCAGCGTTGCGGGAACAGGGGAAAAAGACTACGAGCAGTACTTC; CDR3aa: CSVAGTGEKDYEQYF; abundance: few; v_gene: TRBV29-1; d_gene: TRBD1; len: 15; j_gene: TRBJ2-7
CDR3nt: TGTGCCAGCAGTTCCCCTAGCGGGGGGGCAAATGAGCAGTTCTTC; CDR3aa: CASSSPSGGANEQFF; abundance: NA; v_gene: TRBV28; d_gene: TRBD2; len: 15; j_gene: TRBJ2-1
CDR3nt: TGTGCCAGCAAACTACAGGAAACTAACTATGGCTACACCTTC; CDR3aa: CASKLQETNYGYTF; abundance: NA; v_gene: TRBV2; d_gene: NA; len: 14; j_gene: TRBJ1-2
CDR3nt: TGTGCCAGTAGTCCTAGCTTCAGTACAGATACGCAGTATTTT; CDR3aa: CASSPSFSTDTQYF; abundance: NA; v_gene: TRBV19; d_gene: NA; len: 14; j_gene: TRBJ2-3
CDR3nt: TGTGCCTGGAGGGCGACTAGCGGGGGCTACAATGAGCAGTTCTTC; CDR3aa: CAWRATSGGYNEQFF; abundance: once; v_gene: TRBV30; d_gene: TRBD2; len: 15; j_gene: TRBJ2-1
CDR3nt: TGTGCCAGCAACGAACAGGGTTCTACATACGAGCAGTACTTC; CDR3aa: CASNEQGSTYEQYF; abundance: few; v_gene: TRBV5-6; d_gene: NA; len: 14; j_gene: TRBJ2-7
CDR3nt: TGTGCCAGCAGTTTCCTAAGACAGGGGTACACTGAAGCTTTCTTT; CDR3aa: CASSFLRQGYTEAFF; abundance: few; v_gene: TRBV6-5; d_gene: TRBD1; len: 15; j_gene: TRBJ1-1
CDR3nt: TGTGCCAGTAGTAGAGGACAGGGTAGGATCCACGAGCAGTACTTC; CDR3aa: CASSRGQGRIHEQYF; abundance: NA; v_gene: TRBV19; d_gene: TRBD1; len: 15; j_gene: TRBJ2-7
CDR3nt: TGTGCCAGCAGCCAAGCAGCGGGGGACCTCTCTGGGGCCAACGTCCTGACTTTC; CDR3aa: CASSQAAGDLSGANVLTF; abundance: once; v_gene: TRBV4-2; d_gene: TRBD2; len: 18; j_gene: TRBJ2-6
CDR3nt: TGTGCCAGCACGACAGGGATCGAGCAGTACTTC; CDR3aa: CASTTGIEQYF; abundance: NA; v_gene: TRBV2; d_gene: TRBD1; len: 11; j_gene: TRBJ2-7
CDR3nt: TGTGCCAGCAGCTTAAGGGAGGGGGGAAGCACAGATACGCAGTATTTT; CDR3aa: CASSLREGGSTDTQYF; abundance: NA; v_gene: TRBV7-6; d_gene: NA; len: 16; j_gene: TRBJ2-3
CDR3nt: TGTGCCAGCAGTGTGGAGCTATCGAACACCGGGGAGCTGTTTTTT; CDR3aa: CASSVELSNTGELFF; abundance: few; v_gene: TRBV6-1; d_gene: NA; len: 15; j_gene: TRBJ2-2
CDR3nt: TGTGCCAGCAGAGGGGGATTAGCGGGGGGAGGAGATACGCAGTATTTT; CDR3aa: CASRGGLAGGGDTQYF; abundance: few; v_gene: TRBV5-4; d_gene: TRBD2; len: 16; j_gene: TRBJ2-3
CDR3nt: TGTGCCAGCAGCAGGGGGCAGGAGGCTTTCTTT; CDR3aa: CASSRGQEAFF; abundance: NA; v_gene: TRBV7-6; d_gene: TRBD1; len: 11; j_gene: TRBJ1-1
CDR3nt: TGCACCAGCAGCCTAGCAGAGACTAGGCCCTACAATGAGCAGTTCTTC; CDR3aa: CTSSLAETRPYNEQFF; abundance: NA; v_gene: TRBV1; d_gene: NA; len: 16; j_gene: TRBJ2-1
CDR3nt: TGTGCCAGCAGTGTTGGGGGGTACACTGAAGCTTTCTTT; CDR3aa: CASSVGGYTEAFF; abundance: NA; v_gene: TRBV6-1; d_gene: NA; len: 13; j_gene: TRBJ1-1
CDR3nt: TGTGCCAGCAGTGAAGAGGTTAGCGGGGGGGCAGTGAATATAAGGGATACGCAGTATTTT; CDR3aa: CASSEEVSGGAVNIRDTQYF; abundance: many; v_gene: TRBV6-1; d_gene: TRBD2; len: 20; j_gene: TRBJ2-3
CDR3nt: TGTGCCAGCGGGGGGCGGGGGGCGCTGGGGACCGGGGAGCTGTTTTTT; CDR3aa: CASGGRGALGTGELFF; abundance: NA; v_gene: TRBV6-6; d_gene: TRBD2; len: 16; j_gene: TRBJ2-2
CDR3nt: TGCAGCGTTGCCAGTGAGGGTAGATGGGCCGGGGAGCTGTTTTTT; CDR3aa: CSVASEGRWAGELFF; abundance: once; v_gene: TRBV29-1; d_gene: NA; len: 15; j_gene: TRBJ2-2
CDR3nt: TGTGCCAGCAGCGCGGGATCCGGTAATTCACCCCTCCACTTT; CDR3aa: CASSAGSGNSPLHF; abundance: few; v_gene: TRBV9; d_gene: NA; len: 14; j_gene: TRBJ1-6
CDR3nt: TGTGCCAGCATCCCCCCCCAGACGGAGGTCTGCAATGAAAAACTGTTTTTT; CDR3aa: CASIPPQTEVCNEKLFF; abundance: NA; v_gene: TRBV27; d_gene: NA; len: 17; j_gene: TRBJ1-4
CDR3nt: TGCGCCAGCAGCTTGGGGGGCGGTACGAACACTGAAGCTTTCTTT; CDR3aa: CASSLGGGTNTEAFF; abundance: few; v_gene: TRBV5-1; d_gene: NA; len: 15; j_gene: TRBJ1-1
CDR3nt: TGTGCCAGCAGTTACTCCCGGACAGGGGGCTTCTACGAGCAGTACTTC; CDR3aa: CASSYSRTGGFYEQYF; abundance: NA; v_gene: TRBV6-5; d_gene: TRBD1; len: 16; j_gene: TRBJ2-7
CDR3nt: TGCAGCGTTGTGGAGGGGTCAAGTGAAGCTTTCTTT; CDR3aa: CSVVEGSSEAFF; abundance: NA; v_gene: TRBV29-1; d_gene: NA; len: 12; j_gene: TRBJ1-1
CDR3nt: TGCGCCAGCAGCTTAGGAGGGAACACTGAAGCTTTCTTT; CDR3aa: CASSLGGNTEAFF; abundance: NA; v_gene: TRBV5-1; d_gene: NA; len: 13; j_gene: TRBJ1-1
CDR3nt: TGTGCCAGCAGCTCGGGACAGCAAAGCCCCTACGAGCAGTACTTC; CDR3aa: CASSSGQQSPYEQYF; abundance: NA; v_gene: TRBV5-6; d_gene: TRBD1; len: 15; j_gene: TRBJ2-7
CDR3nt: TGTGCCAGCAGTTTATCGTGGGGGCAGTCAAGCTCCTATAATTCACCCCTCCACTTT; CDR3aa: CASSLSWGQSSSYNSPLHF; abundance: NA; v_gene: TRBV27; d_gene: NA; len: 19; j_gene: TRBJ1-6
CDR3nt: TGTGCCAGCAGTGCAAAACAAACAGGACAGCCTTATAATTCACCCCTCCACTTT; CDR3aa: CASSAKQTGQPYNSPLHF; abundance: NA; v_gene: TRBV25-1; d_gene: NA; len: 18; j_gene: TRBJ1-6
CDR3nt: TGTGCCAGCAGTCCCGTATGGGGAACAGGGATACGGGAAAAACTGTTTTTT; CDR3aa: CASSPVWGTGIREKLFF; abundance: once; v_gene: TRBV28; d_gene: NA; len: 17; j_gene: TRBJ1-4
CDR3nt: TGTGCCAGTAGTAGTGGGACAGGGAACCTACGTGAGCAGTACTTC; CDR3aa: CASSSGTGNLREQYF; abundance: NA; v_gene: TRBV19; d_gene: TRBD1; len: 15; j_gene: TRBJ2-7
CDR3nt: TGTGCCAGCAGCTTACAGGGGGCGAAGTATTCACCCCTCCACTTT; CDR3aa: CASSLQGAKYSPLHF; abundance: few; v_gene: TRBV11-2; d_gene: TRBD1; len: 15; j_gene: TRBJ1-6
CDR3nt: TGTGCCAGCAGTCCTACAGTGACAGTCACTGAAGCTTTCTTT; CDR3aa: CASSPTVTVTEAFF; abundance: NA; v_gene: TRBV6-5; d_gene: NA; len: 14; j_gene: TRBJ1-1
CDR3nt: TGCGCCAGCAGCTTTTTCCCCGCCGGACTAGCGGGCTCCTACGAGCAGTACTTC; CDR3aa: CASSFFPAGLAGSYEQYF; abundance: NA; v_gene: TRBV5-1; d_gene: TRBD2; len: 18; j_gene: TRBJ2-7
CDR3nt: TGTGCCTGGGAACACACGGGCTACACCTTC; CDR3aa: CAWEHTGYTF; abundance: NA; v_gene: TRBV30; d_gene: NA; len: 10; j_gene: TRBJ1-2
CDR3nt: TGTGCCAGCATGGGGCCAACTGGGCCTAACTATGGCTACACCTTC; CDR3aa: CASMGPTGPNYGYTF; abundance: NA; v_gene: TRBV28; d_gene: NA; len: 15; j_gene: TRBJ1-2
CDR3nt: TGCAGCGTTGACCCCCTCCGGGGGGCCAAGGACCGGCAGTATTTT; CDR3aa: CSVDPLRGAKDRQYF; abundance: NA; v_gene: TRBV29-1; d_gene: NA; len: 15; j_gene: TRBJ2-3
CDR3nt: TGCAGCGTTCGGACAGGGAGGGCCGGGGAGCTGTTTTTT; CDR3aa: CSVRTGRAGELFF; abundance: NA; v_gene: TRBV29-1; d_gene: NA; len: 13; j_gene: TRBJ2-2
CDR3nt: TGTGCCAGTAGTCGACAGGGAGGCACCGGGGAGCTGTTTTTT; CDR3aa: CASSRQGGTGELFF; abundance: NA; v_gene: TRBV19; d_gene: NA; len: 14; j_gene: TRBJ2-2